This TCR beta chain was captured in a study of CD8+ T cells in alopecia areata (dated by TCRdb to 2017 to 2018). A note on the overall study: Treated patients were enrolled in an open-label pilot trial of oral tofacitinib at 5 to 10 mg twice daily for moderate-to-severe alopecia areata. Patients received tofacitinib for 6 to 18 months and were then followed off drug for 6 months to check for delayed response and recurrence. Disease severity in treated patients was measured with the SALT score, which quantifies the percentage of affected scalp surface area. The study used high-throughput TCRbeta sequencing to examine T cell clonal expansion in alopecia areata, in both the C3H/HeJ mouse model and human patients. On the human side, TCRbeta sequencing was run on scalp tissue and on sorted CD4+ and CD8+ peripheral blood T cells from healthy controls and from alopecia areata patients with either patchy or totalis/universalis disease. Biopsies were taken from tofacitinib-treated patients at baseline and at 4 and 24 weeks of treatment, and a later scalp biopsy was taken in several of the tofacitinib-treated patients. Scalp clonality was compared across normal scalp (n=4), patchy alopecia areata scalp (n=8), and alopecia totalis/universalis scalp (n=8). The RNA source kit depended on sample type: the PAXgene miRNA kit for fixed scalp, the miRNeasy kit for PBMCs, and the RNeasy kit for mouse skin. TCRbeta CDR3 regions were amplified by immunoSEQ multiplex PCR with 35 Vbeta forward and 13 Jbeta reverse primers. Study-wide conclusions, independent of this receptor: TCR sequences shared between patients were less clear than in mice, possibly partly because of HLA diversity in the patient population. Lesional scalp, especially in alopecia totalis/universalis, showed higher clonality and more expanded CD8+ clones than normal scalp, suggesting antigenic drive. The treated cohort was small, with a single nonresponder, so links between baseline CD8+ expansion and response need larger studies. Tofacitinib significantly lowered scalp clonality and the number of expanded CD8+ clones among the top 100 scalp clones. Resident alphabeta T cells in normal human skin are also sequenced, complicating scalp TCR repertoire analysis, unlike mouse skin dominated by gammadelta T cells. Many expanded lesional clones were found to persist in scalp and blood during tofacitinib treatment, and relapse after treatment cessation may be partly explained by this persistence.

The treatment or condition label, as the study defines it: oral pan-JAK inhibitor, 5-10 mg twice daily. From alopecia areata patients, peripheral blood was collected along with lesional scalp punch biopsies. PBMCs were isolated by density centrifugation and stained for CD3, CD4 and CD8, after which CD4+ and CD8+ T cells were sorted on a FACSAria. Clipping removes 1 base from V and 5 bases from J, with 4 as the unmatched junction base count. As encoded in the germline V gene, CDR1 is SGHAT while CDR2 is FQNNGV. There are 14 amino acids in the CDR3, from cysteine to phenylalanine inclusive. Only the CDR3 region is kept as DNA, spanning 42 bases read in frame from base 1. On this clone itself: No antigen is known for it. Base quality data are lacking; no much larger clone is found one base away.

Library creation used the immunoSEQ multiplex PCR assay. RNA was extracted from all samples and reverse transcribed into cDNA as template for TCR sequencing. First-strand cDNA was synthesized using SuperScript III with a 2:1 mix of oligo-dT and random hexamers. A synthetic immune receptor repertoire was used to assess amplification bias, and residual bias was removed computationally. In the paper's pipeline: Raw reads were preprocessed for error removal, and CDR3 was defined according to IMGT conventions as running from the conserved cysteine to phenylalanine. Clonality was computed as 1 minus the Shannon entropy, with the entropy normalized by log2 of the number of productive unique TCRs. Whether each scalp clone was CD4 or CD8 was inferred by checking scalp TCRbeta sequences against the CD4 and CD8 repertoires from sorted blood. Not all clones reach the TCRdb copy of this immuneACCESS table, which keeps in-frame sequences only. Checked studies attribute under half of the gap to unresolved V genes and leave the rest unexplained. The V and J calls and clone size come from that table; D and trimming were worked out from the DNA. The sample table holds about 250,000 clones, of which over 45% were seen once. Around 0.92% of the sample is in the top ten clones.

The sequence was collected from a human donor with alopecia areata. The rearrangement combines TRBV11-2 with TRBJ2-7; the junction holds 8 bases that match TRBD2. This sample comprised CD4+ T cells sorted from blood, obtained around week 54, from a patient treated with tofacitinib. The CDR3 is CASSLGSGVNEQYF. The nucleotide sequence reads TGTGCCAGCAGCTTAGGTAGCGGGGTGAACGAGCAGTACTTC.